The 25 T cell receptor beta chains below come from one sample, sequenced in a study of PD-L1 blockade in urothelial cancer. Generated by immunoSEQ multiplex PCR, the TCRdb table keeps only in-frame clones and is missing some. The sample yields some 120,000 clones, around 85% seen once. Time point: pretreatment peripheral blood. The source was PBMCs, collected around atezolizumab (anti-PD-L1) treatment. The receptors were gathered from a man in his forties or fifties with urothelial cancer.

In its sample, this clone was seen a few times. The DNA for the CDR3 is TGTGCCAGCAGCTTGGCACGAGGGGAGGATGAAAAACTGTTTTTT. Translation: CASSLARGEDEKLFF. The chain employs TRBV5-4 and TRBJ1-4, with D perhaps matching TRBD1 (5 bases). CDR3 size: 15 residues. CDR1 and CDR2 (germline): SGHNT, YYREEE (reference sequence). The V end was cut by 0 bases, the J end by 6 bases, with 12 bases between.

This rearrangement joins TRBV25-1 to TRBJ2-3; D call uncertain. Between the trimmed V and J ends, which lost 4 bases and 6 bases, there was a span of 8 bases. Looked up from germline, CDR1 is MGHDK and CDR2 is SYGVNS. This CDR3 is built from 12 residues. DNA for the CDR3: TGTGCCAGCAGTGCGTTCGGTGATACGCAGTATTTT. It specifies CASSAFGDTQYF.

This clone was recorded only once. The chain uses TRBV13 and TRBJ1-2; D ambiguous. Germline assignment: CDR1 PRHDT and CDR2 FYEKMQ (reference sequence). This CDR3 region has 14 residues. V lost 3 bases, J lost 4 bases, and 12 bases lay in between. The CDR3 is CASSFFEGSYGYTF. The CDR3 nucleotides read TGTGCCAGCAGCTTCTTCGAGGGATCCTATGGCTACACCTTC.

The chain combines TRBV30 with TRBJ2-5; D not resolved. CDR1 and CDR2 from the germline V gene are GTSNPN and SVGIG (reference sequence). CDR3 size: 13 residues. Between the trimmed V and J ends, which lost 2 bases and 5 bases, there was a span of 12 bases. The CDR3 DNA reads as TGTGCCTGGAGTTTGTCGGGTTCTGAGACCCAGTACTTC. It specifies CAWSLSGSETQYF.

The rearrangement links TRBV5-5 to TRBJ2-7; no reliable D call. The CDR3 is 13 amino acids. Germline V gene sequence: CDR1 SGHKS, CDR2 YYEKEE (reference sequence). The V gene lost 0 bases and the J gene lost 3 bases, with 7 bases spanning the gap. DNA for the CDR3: TGTGCCAGCAGCTTGGAAGACATCTACGAGCAGTACTTC. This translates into CASSLEDIYEQYF.

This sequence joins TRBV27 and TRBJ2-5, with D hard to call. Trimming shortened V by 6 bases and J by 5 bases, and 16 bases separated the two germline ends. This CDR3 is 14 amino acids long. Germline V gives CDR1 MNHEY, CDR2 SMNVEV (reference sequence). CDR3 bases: TGTGCCAGCAGACAAGATGGCAGGTGGGAGACCCAGTACTTC. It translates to CASRQDGRWETQYF.

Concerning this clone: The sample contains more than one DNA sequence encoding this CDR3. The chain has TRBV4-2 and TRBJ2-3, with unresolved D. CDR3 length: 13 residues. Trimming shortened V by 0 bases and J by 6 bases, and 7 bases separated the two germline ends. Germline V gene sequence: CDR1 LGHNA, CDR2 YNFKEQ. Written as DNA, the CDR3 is TGTGCCAGCAGCCAAGACCCCCAGGATACGCAGTATTTT. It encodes CASSQDPQDTQYF.

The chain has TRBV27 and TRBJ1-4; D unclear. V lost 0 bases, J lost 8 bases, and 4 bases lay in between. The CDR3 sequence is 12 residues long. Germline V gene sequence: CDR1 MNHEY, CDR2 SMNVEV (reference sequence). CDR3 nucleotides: TGTGCCAGCAGTTTATCCGGGGAAAAACTGTTTTTT. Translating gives CASSLSGEKLFF.

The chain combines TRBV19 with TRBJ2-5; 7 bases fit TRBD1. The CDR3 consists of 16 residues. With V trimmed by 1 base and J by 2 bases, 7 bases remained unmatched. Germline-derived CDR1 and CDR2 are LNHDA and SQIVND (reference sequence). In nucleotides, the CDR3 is TGTGCCAGTAGTATAGGACCCGGGACAGCACAAGAGACCCAGTACTTC. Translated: CASSIGPGTAQETQYF. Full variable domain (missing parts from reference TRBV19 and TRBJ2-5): DGGITQSPKYLFRKEGQNVTLSCEQNLNHDAMYWYRQDPGQGLRLIYYSQIVNDFQKGDIAEGYSVSREKKESFPLTVTSAQKNPTAFYLCASSIGPGTAQETQYFGPGTRLLVL.

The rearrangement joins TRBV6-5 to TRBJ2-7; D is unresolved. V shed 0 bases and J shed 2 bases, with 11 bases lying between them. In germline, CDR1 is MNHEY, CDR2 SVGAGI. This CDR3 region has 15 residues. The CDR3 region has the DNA TGTGCCAGCAGTTACTCCTACTCCTCGGCCTACGAGCAGTACTTC. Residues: CASSYSYSSAYEQYF.

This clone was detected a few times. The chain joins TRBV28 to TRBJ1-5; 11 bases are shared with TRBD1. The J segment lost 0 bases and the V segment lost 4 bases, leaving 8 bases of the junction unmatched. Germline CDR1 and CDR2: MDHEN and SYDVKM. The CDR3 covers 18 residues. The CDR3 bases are TGTGCCAGCAGTTGGGTCGGGACAGGGGGGTATAGCAATCAGCCCCAGCATTTT. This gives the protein CASSWVGTGGYSNQPQHF.

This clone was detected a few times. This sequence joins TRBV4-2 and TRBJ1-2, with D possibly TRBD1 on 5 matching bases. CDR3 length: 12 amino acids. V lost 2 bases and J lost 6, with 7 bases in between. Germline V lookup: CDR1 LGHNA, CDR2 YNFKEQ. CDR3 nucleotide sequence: TGTGCCAGCAGCCAACGGGGGGATGGCTACACCTTC. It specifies CASSQRGDGYTF.

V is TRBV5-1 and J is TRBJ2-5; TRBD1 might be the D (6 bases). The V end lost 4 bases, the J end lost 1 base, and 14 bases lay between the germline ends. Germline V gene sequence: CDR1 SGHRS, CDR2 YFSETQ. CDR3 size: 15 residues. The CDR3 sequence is CASSRDLGGQETQYF. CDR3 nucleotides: TGCGCCAGCAGCCGCGATCTAGGGGGCCAAGAGACCCAGTACTTC.

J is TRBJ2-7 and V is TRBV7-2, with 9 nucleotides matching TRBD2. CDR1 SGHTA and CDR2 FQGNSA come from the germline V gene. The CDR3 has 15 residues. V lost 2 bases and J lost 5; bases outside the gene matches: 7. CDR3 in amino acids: CASSLTSGRIDEQYF. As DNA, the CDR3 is TGTGCCAGCAGCTTAACTAGCGGGCGTATAGACGAGCAGTACTTC.

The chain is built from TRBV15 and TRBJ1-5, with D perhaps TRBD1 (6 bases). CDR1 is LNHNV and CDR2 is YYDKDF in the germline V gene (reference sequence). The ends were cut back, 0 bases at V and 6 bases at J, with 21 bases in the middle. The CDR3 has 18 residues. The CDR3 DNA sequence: TGTGCCACCAGCAGAGATCCAAAAACACAGGGTGTGAGTCAGCCCCAGCATTTT. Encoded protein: CATSRDPKTQGVSQPQHF.

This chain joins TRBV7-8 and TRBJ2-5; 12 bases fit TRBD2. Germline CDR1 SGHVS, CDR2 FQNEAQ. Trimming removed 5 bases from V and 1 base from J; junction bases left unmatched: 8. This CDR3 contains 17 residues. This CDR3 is CASSRFGLAGTQETQYF. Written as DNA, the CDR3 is TGTGCCAGCAGCCGATTCGGACTAGCGGGAACCCAAGAGACCCAGTACTTC.

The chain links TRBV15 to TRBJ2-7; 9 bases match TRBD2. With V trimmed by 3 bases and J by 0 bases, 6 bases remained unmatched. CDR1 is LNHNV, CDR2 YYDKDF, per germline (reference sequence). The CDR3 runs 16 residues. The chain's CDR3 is CATSSRLAESSYEQYF. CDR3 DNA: TGTGCCACCAGCAGCCGACTAGCGGAAAGCTCCTACGAGCAGTACTTC.

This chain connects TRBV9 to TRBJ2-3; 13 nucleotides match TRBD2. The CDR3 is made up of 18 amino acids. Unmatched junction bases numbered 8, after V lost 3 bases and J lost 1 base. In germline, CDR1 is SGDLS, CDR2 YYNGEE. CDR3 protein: CASSASGTSGTRTDTQYF. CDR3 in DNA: TGTGCCAGCAGCGCTTCCGGGACTAGCGGGACCCGCACAGATACGCAGTATTTT.

The CDR3 sequence: CASSYTGVTYEQYF. CDR3 bases: TGTGCCAGCAGTTACACCGGGGTTACCTACGAGCAGTACTTC. This sequence joins TRBV6-6 and TRBJ2-7, with D possibly matching TRBD2 (5 bases). Germline assignment: CDR1 MNHNY and CDR2 SVGAGI (reference sequence). V was shortened by 2 bases and J by 2 bases, with 10 bases between the two germline ends. This CDR3 is built from 14 residues.

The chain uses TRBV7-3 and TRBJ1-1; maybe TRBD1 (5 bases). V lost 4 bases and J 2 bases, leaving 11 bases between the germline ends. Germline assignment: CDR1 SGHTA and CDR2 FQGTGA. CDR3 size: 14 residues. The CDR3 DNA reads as TGTGCCAGCAGCTCGACCGGGGGAAACACTGAAGCTTTCTTT. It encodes CASSSTGGNTEAFF.

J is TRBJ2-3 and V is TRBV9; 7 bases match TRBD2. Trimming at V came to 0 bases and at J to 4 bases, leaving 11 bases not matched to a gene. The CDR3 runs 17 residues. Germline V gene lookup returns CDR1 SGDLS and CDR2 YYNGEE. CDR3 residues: CASSVGPWGRAPDTQYF. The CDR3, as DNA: TGTGCCAGCAGCGTAGGCCCTTGGGGGAGGGCCCCAGATACGCAGTATTTT. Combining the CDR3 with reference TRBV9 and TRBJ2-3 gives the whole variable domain DSGVTQTPKHLITATGQRVTLRCSPRSGDLSVYWYQQSLDQGLQFLIQYYNGEERAKGNILERFSAQQFPDLHSELNLSSLELGDSALYFCASSVGPWGRAPDTQYFGPGTRLTVL.

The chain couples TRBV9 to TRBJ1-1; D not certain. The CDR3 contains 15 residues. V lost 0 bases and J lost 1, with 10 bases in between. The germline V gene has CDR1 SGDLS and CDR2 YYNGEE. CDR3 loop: CASSVDPTGNTEAFF. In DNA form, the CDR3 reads TGTGCCAGCAGCGTAGATCCGACGGGGAACACTGAAGCTTTCTTT.

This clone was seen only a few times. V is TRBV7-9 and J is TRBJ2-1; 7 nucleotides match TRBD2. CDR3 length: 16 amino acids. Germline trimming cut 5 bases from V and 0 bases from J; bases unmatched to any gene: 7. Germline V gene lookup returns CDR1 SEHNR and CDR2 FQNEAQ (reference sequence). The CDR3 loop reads CASSVREGSSYNEQFF. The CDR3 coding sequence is TGTGCCAGCAGCGTCAGGGAGGGAAGCTCCTACAATGAGCAGTTCTTC.

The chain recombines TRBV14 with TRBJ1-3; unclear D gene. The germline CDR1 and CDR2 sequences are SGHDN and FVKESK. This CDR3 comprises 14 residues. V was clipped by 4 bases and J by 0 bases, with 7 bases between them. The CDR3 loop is CASSRQSSGNTIYF. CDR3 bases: TGTGCCAGCAGCCGGCAAAGCTCTGGAAACACCATATATTTT.

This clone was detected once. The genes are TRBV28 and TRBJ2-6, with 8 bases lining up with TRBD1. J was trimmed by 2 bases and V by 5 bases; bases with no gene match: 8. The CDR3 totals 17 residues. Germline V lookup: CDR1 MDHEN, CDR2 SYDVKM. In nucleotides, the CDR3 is TGTGCCAGCAGTCTACGGACAGGGCCCCCTGGGGCCAACGTCCTGACTTTC. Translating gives CASSLRTGPPGANVLTF.